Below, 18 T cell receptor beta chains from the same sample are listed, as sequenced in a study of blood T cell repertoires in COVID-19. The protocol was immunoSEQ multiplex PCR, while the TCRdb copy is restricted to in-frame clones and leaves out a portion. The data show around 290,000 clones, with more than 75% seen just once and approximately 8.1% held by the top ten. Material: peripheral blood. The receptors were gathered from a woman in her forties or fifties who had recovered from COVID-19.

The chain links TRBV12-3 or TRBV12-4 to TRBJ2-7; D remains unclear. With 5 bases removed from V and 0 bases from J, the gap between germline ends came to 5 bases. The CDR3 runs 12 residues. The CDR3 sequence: CASSPTSYEQYF. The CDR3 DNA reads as TGTGCCAGCAGTCCTACCTCCTACGAGCAGTACTTC.

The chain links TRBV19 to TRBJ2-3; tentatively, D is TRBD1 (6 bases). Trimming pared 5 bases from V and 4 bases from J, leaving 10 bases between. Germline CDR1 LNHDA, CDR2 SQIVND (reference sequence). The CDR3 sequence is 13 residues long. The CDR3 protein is CASSVPGADTQYF. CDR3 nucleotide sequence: TGTGCCAGTAGTGTTCCAGGGGCAGATACGCAGTATTTT.

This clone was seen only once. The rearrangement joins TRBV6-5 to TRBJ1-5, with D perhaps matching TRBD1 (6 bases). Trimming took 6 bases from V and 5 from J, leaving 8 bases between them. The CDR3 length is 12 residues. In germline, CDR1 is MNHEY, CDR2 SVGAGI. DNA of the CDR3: TGTGCCAGCAGACAGGGAGATCAGCCCCAGCATTTT. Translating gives CASRQGDQPQHF.

The CDR3 loop reads CASSTTGTGDPRYTLGQYF. CDR3 DNA: TGTGCCAGTAGTACGACCGGGACAGGGGACCCCCGGTATACGTTAGGGCAGTACTTC. J is TRBJ2-7 and V is TRBV19; the match to TRBD1 covers 10 bases. The CDR3 is 19 amino acids. V trimming: 4 bases; J trimming: 9 bases; junction bases outside the gene matches: 24. CDR1 is LNHDA and CDR2 is SQIVND in the germline V gene (reference sequence).

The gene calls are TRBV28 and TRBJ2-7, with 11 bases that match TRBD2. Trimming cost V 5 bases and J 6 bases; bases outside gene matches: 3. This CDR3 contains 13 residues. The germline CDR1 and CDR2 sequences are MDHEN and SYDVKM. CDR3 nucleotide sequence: TGTGCCAGCAGTCAACTAGCGGGAGCCGAGCAGTACTTC. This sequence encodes CASSQLAGAEQYF.

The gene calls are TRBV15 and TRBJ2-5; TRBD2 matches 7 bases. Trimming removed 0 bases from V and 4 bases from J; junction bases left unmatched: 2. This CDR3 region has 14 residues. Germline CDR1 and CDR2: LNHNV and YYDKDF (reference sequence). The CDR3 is CATSRDREGETQYF. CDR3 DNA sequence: TGTGCCACCAGCAGAGACAGGGAGGGAGAGACCCAGTACTTC.

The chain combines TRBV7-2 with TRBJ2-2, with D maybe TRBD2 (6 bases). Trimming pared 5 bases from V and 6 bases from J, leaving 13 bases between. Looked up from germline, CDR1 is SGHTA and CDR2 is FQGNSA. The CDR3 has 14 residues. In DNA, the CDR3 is TGTGCCAGCAGCCCGGGGACTTGGGCCGGGGAGCTGTTTTTT. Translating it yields CASSPGTWAGELFF.

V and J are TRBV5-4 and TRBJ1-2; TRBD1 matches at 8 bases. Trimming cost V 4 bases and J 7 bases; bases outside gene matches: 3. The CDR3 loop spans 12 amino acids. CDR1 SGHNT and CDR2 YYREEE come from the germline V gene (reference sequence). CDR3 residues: CASSSGQGGYTF. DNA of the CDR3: TGTGCCAGCAGCAGTGGACAGGGTGGCTACACCTTC.

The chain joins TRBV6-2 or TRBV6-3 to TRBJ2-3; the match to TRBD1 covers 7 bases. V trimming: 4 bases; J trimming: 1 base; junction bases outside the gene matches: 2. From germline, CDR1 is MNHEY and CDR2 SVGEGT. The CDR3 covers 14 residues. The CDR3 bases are TGTGCCAGCAGTTTTACAGGGGGCACAGATACGCAGTATTTT. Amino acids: CASSFTGGTDTQYF.

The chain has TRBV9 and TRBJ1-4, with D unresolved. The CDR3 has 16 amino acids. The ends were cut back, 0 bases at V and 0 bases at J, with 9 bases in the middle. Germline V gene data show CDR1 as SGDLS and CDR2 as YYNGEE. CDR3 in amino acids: CASSVGGRTTNEKLFF. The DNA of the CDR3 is TGTGCCAGCAGCGTAGGTGGCCGTACAACTAATGAAAAACTGTTTTTT. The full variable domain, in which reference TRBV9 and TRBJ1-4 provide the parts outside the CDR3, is DSGVTQTPKHLITATGQRVTLRCSPRSGDLSVYWYQQSLDQGLQFLIQYYNGEERAKGNILERFSAQQFPDLHSELNLSSLELGDSALYFCASSVGGRTTNEKLFFGSGTQLSVL.

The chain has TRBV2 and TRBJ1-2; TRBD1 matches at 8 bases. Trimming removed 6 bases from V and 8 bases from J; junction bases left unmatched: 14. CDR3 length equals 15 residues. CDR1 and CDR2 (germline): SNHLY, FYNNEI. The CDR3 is CASRGTGGVRGGYTF. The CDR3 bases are TGTGCCAGCAGGGGGACAGGAGGAGTCCGCGGCGGCTACACCTTC. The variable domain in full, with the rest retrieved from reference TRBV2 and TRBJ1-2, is EPEVTQTPSHQVTQMGQEVILRCVPISNHLYFYWYRQILGQKVEFLVSFYNNEISEKSEIFDDQFSVERPDGSNFTLKIRSTKLEDSAMYFCASRGTGGVRGGYTFGSGTRLTVV.

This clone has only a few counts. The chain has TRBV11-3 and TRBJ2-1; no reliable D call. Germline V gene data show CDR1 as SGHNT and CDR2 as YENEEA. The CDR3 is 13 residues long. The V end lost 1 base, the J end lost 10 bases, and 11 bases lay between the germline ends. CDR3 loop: CASSLGRVNEQFF. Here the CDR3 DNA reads TGTGCCAGCAGCTTAGGTCGAGTAAACGAGCAGTTCTTC.

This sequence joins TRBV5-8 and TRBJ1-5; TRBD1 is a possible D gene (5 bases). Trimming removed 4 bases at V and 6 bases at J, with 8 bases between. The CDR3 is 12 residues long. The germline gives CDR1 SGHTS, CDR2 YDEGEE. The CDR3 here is CASSHRGQPQHF. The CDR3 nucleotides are TGTGCCAGCAGCCATAGGGGTCAGCCCCAGCATTTT. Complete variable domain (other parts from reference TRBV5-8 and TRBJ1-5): EAGVTQSPTHLIKTRGQQATLRCSPISGHTSVYWYQQALGLGLQFLLWYDEGEERNRGNFPPRFSGRQFPNYSSELNVNALELEDSALYLCASSHRGQPQHFGDGTRLSIL.

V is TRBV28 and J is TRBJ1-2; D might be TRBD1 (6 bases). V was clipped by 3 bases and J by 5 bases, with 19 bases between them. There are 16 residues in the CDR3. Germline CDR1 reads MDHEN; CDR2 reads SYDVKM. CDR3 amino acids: CASSFAWGGTTYGYTF. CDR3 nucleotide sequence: TGTGCCAGCAGTTTCGCCTGGGGGGGGACAACTTATGGCTACACCTTC.

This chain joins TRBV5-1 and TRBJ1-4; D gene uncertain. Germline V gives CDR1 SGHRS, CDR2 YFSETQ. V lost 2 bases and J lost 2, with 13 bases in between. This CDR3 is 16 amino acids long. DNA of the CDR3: TGCGCCAGCAGCTTAAGCGCCGGGTTTACTAATGAAAAACTGTTTTTT. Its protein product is CASSLSAGFTNEKLFF.

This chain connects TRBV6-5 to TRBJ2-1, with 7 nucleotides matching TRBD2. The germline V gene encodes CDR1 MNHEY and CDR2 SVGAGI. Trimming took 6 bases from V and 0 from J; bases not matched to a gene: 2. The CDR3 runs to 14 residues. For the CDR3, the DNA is TGTGCCAGCAGACTAGCGAGCTCCTACAATGAGCAGTTCTTC. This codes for CASRLASSYNEQFF.

CDR3 DNA: TGTGCCAGCAGTCTCCGGGACAACTCGCAGTATTTT. Protein product: CASSLRDNSQYF. The chain links TRBV6-2 or TRBV6-3 to TRBJ2-3; perhaps TRBD1 as D (6 bases). V was pared by 5 bases and J by 10 bases, with 13 bases between. Germline V gene data show CDR1 as MNHEY and CDR2 as SVGEGT. This CDR3 has 12 amino acids.

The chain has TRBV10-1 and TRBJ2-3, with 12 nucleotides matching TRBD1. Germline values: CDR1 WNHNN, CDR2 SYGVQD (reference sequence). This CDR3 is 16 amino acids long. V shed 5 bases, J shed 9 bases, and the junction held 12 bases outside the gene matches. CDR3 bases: TGCGCCAGCAGTCCCGGGACAGGGGGCGGAAGGTCGACGCAGTATTTT. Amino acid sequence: CASSPGTGGGRSTQYF.